This T cell receptor beta chain comes out of a study of blood T cells in healthy people across ages. Primers used in a second PCR of about 7 to 12 cycles were a sample-barcoded 5' primer and a J-beta primer mix. TCRdb ran MiXCR on the 5' RACE reads and lists one entry per CDR3 protein. Here the sample spans fewer than 1.5 million distinct CDR3 sequences, roughly 40% being singletons. The V gene's germline CDR1 is MNHNS and CDR2 SASEGT. Between the trimmed V and J ends, which lost 5 bases and 5 bases, there was a span of 16 bases. The CDR3 covers 15 residues. The sample was blood. This rearrangement joins TRBV6-1 to TRBJ2-1; possible D gene TRBD2, 5 bases. The clonotype was recovered from a woman aged 18-29 years in good health. The CDR3 sequence is CASSPRRPGHNEQFF. For the CDR3, the DNA is TGTGCCAGCAGTCCGAGGAGGCCTGGGCACAATGAGCAGTTCTTC.